This T cell receptor (beta chain) was sequenced for a study of cytomegalovirus exposure and HLA in healthy donors. Study findings and constraints: Clusters of TCRs from the first cohort tended to co-occur in the roughly 120 validation repertoires (as a later analysis found). As was reported, the classifier diagnosed cytomegalovirus status with high specificity and sensitivity. The authors listed approximately 150 TCR beta chains as cytomegalovirus-associated. For most TCR sequences rarity was the rule, although some public TCRs occurred in many donors.

Only in-frame clones appear in the TCRdb table, and some are missing; sequencing was by immunoSEQ multiplex PCR. This sample has 55,000 to 70,000 clones, with 80% to 90% found just once. With regard to this clone: The antigen remains unidentified.

The ends lost 3 bases at V and 1 base at J; junction bases unmatched: 4. The CDR3 totals 16 residues. In germline, CDR1 is LNHNV, CDR2 YYDKDF (reference sequence). Sequences were obtained from PBMCs. The chain carries TRBV15 and TRBJ2-2; the match to TRBD1 covers 8 bases. The origin of this receptor is a woman between 18 and 30 years old in good health and CMV-seronegative. CDR3 nucleotide sequence: TGTGCCACCAGCAGGACAGGGGCTAGGAACACCGGGGAGCTGTTTTTT. Protein sequence: CATSRTGARNTGELFF.